Sequencing of this T cell receptor beta chain was carried out in a study of blood T cell repertoires in COVID-19. Background on the study: The analysed material was cDNA or gDNA that came from T cells, B-cell-depleted T cells, or PBMCs.

Sequencing was performed with immunoSEQ multiplex PCR; in TCRdb, only in-frame clones are kept and a portion is missing. The sample yields roughly 200,000 clones, 86% seen once. This CDR3 comprises 14 residues. The trim removed 6 bases at V and 10 bases at J, leaving 11 bases unmatched. Germline CDR1 MDHEN, CDR2 SYDVKM. Cohort placement rested on clinical history that participants reported themselves. What the recovered Cohort 3 donors had was two negative PCRs, clearance, or symptom resolution. What was sequenced was PBMCs or T cells enriched from blood (not recorded which). This rearrangement joins TRBV28 to TRBJ1-1; 10 bases line up with TRBD1. The origin of this receptor is a woman aged 25 to 45 who had recovered from COVID-19. The CDR3 loop reads CASSPPRQGARAFF. As DNA, the CDR3 is TGTGCCAGCAGCCCCCCGCGACAGGGGGCGCGAGCTTTCTTT.